This T cell receptor (beta chain) appears in the sequencing data of a study of shared T cell receptors in the human thymus. Germline CDR1 and CDR2: ENHRY and SYGVKD. V was pared by 11 bases and J by 4 bases, with 16 bases of the junction left unmatched. The CDR3 is 15 residues long. TCRdb's copy holds only in-frame clones and misses some; the assay was immunoSEQ multiplex PCR. The table records hundreds of thousands of clones, over 90% of them present only once. The receptor comes from a human donor. The chain carries TRBV10-3 and TRBJ2-7; 8 bases are a match to TRBD2. Sequenced material: thymocytes. This chain's CDR3 is CAVNSGNPPEYEQYF. Written as DNA, the CDR3 is TGTGCCGTCAATAGCGGGAATCCGCCGGAATACGAGCAGTACTTC.